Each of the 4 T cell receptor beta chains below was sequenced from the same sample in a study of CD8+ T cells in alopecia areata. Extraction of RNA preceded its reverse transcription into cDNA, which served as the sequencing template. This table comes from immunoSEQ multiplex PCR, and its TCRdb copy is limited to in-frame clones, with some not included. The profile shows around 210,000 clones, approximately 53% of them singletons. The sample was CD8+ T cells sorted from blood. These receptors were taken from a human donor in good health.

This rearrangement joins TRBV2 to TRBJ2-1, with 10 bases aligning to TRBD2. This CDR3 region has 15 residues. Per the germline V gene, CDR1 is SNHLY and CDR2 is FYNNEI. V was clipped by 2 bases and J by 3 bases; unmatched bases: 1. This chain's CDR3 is CASSEWTSGYNEQFF. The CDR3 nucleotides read TGTGCCAGCAGTGAATGGACTAGCGGCTACAATGAGCAGTTCTTC. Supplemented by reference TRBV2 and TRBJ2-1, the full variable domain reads EPEVTQTPSHQVTQMGQEVILRCVPISNHLYFYWYRQILGQKVEFLVSFYNNEISEKSEIFDDQFSVERPDGSNFTLKIRSTKLEDSAMYFCASSEWTSGYNEQFFGPGTRLTVL.

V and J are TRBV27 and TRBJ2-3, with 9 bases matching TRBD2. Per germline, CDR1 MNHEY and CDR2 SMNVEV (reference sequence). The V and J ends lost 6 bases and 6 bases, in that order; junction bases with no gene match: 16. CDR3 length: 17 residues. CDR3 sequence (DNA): TGTGCCAGCAGAACCCTTGGACGGAGCGGGGGGCCGGATACGCAGTATTTT. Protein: CASRTLGRSGGPDTQYF.

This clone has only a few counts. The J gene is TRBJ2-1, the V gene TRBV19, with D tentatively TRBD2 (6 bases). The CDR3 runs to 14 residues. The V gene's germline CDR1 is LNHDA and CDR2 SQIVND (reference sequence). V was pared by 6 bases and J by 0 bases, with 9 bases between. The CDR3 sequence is CASREGFSYNEQFF. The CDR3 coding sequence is TGTGCCAGTAGGGAGGGGTTCTCCTACAATGAGCAGTTCTTC.

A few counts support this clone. The CDR3 DNA is TGTGCCATCAGTGATGGGGGATCGATTCATGAGACCCAGTACTTC. Its protein is CAISDGGSIHETQYF. The V gene is TRBV10-3, the J gene TRBJ2-5; D possibly matches TRBD1 or TRBD2 (5 bases each). The germline CDR1 and CDR2 sequences are ENHRY and SYGVKD. Trimming shortened V by 3 bases and J by 5 bases, and 16 bases separated the two germline ends. The CDR3 has 15 residues.